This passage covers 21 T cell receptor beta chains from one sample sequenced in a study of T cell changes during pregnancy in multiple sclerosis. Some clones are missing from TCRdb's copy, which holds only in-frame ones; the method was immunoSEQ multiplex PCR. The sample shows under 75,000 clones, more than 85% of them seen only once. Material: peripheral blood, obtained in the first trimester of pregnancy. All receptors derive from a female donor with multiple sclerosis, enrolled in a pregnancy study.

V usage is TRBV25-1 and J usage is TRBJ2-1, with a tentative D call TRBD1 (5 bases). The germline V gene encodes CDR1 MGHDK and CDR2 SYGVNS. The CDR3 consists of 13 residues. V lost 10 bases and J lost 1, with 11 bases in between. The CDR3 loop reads CATGQGSYNEQFF. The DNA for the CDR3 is TGTGCCACCGGGCAGGGATCCTACAATGAGCAGTTCTTC.

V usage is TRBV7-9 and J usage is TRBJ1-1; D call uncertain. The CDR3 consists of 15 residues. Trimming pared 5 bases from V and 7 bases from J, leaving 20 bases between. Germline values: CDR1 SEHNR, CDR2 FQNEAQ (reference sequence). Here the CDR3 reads CASSPTVRGRDEAFF. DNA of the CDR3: TGTGCCAGCAGCCCCACCGTTCGAGGGCGGGATGAAGCTTTCTTT. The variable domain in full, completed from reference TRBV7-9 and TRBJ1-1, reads DTGVSQNPRHKITKRGQNVTFRCDPISEHNRLYWYRQTLGQGPEFLTYFQNEAQLEKSRLLSDRFSAERPKGSFSTLEIQRTEQGDSAMYLCASSPTVRGRDEAFFGQGTRLTVV.

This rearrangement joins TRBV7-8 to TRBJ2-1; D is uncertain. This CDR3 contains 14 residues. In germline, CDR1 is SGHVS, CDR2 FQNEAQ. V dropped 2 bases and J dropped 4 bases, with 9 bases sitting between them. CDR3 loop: CASSLWALYNEQFF. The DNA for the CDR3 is TGTGCCAGCAGCTTATGGGCTCTATACAATGAGCAGTTCTTC.

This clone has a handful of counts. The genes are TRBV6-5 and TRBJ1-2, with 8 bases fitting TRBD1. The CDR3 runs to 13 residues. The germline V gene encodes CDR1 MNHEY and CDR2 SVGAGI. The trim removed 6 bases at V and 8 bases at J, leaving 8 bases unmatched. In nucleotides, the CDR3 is TGTGCCAGCAGCTTCGGACAGGGAAGCGGCTACACCTTC. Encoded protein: CASSFGQGSGYTF.

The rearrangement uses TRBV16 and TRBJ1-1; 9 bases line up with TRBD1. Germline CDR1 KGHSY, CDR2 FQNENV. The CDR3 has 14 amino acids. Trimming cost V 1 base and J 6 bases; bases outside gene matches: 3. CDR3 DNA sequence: TGTGCCAGCAGCCAATTACAGGGGGCCGCTGAAGCTTTCTTT. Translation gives CASSQLQGAAEAFF.

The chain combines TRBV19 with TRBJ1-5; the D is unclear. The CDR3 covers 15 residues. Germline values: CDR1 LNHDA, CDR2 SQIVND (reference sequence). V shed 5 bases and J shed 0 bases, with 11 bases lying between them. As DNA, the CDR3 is TGTGCCAGTAGTCCCCAGGCTGATAGCAATCAGCCCCAGCATTTT. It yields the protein CASSPQADSNQPQHF.

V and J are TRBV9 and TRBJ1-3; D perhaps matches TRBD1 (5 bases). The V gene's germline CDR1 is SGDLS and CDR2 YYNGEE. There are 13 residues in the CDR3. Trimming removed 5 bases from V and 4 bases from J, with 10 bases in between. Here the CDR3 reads CASRGPSGNTIYF. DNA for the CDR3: TGTGCCAGCAGGGGGCCCTCAGGAAACACCATATATTTT.

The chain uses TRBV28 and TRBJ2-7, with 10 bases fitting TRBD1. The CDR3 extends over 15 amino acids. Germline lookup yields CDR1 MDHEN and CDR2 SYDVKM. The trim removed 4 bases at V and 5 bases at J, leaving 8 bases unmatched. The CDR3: CASSSPRDRGNEQYF. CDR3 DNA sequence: TGTGCCAGCAGTTCCCCCCGGGACAGGGGAAACGAGCAGTACTTC.

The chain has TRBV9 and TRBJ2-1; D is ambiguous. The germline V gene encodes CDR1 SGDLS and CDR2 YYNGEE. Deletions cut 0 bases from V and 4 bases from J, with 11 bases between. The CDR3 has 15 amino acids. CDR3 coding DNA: TGTGCCAGCAGCGTAGAAACTTCTACTTACAATGAGCAGTTCTTC. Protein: CASSVETSTYNEQFF. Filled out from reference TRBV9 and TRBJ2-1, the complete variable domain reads DSGVTQTPKHLITATGQRVTLRCSPRSGDLSVYWYQQSLDQGLQFLIQYYNGEERAKGNILERFSAQQFPDLHSELNLSSLELGDSALYFCASSVETSTYNEQFFGPGTRLTVL.

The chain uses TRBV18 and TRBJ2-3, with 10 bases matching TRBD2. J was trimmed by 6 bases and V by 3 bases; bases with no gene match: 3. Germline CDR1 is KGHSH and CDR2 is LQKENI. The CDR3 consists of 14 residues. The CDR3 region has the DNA TGTGCCAGCTCACCCGGACTAGCGGCGGATACGCAGTATTTT. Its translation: CASSPGLAADTQYF.

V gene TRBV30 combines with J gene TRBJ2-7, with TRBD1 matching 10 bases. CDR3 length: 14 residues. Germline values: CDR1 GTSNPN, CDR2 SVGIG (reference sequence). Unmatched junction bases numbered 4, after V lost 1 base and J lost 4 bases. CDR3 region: CAWSADRGRYEQYF. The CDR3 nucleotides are TGTGCCTGGAGTGCAGACAGGGGGCGGTACGAGCAGTACTTC.

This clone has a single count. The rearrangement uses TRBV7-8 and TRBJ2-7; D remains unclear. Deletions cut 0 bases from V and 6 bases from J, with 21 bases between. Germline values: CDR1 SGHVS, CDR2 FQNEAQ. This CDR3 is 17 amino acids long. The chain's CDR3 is CASSLAPLFDRGREQYF. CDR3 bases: TGTGCCAGCAGCTTAGCGCCTCTGTTTGACCGTGGGCGCGAGCAGTACTTC.

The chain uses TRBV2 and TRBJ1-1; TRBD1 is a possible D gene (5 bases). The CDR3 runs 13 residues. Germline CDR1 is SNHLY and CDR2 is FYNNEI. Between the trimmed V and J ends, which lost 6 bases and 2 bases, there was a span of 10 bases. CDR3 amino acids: CASSTDINTEAFF. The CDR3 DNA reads TGTGCCAGCAGCACGGACATTAACACTGAAGCTTTCTTT.

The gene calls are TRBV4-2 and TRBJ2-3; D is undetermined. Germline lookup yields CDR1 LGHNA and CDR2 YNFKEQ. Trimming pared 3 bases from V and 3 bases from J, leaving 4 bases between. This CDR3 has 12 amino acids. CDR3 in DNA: TGTGCCAGCAGCCAGAGGACAGATACGCAGTATTTT. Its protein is CASSQRTDTQYF.

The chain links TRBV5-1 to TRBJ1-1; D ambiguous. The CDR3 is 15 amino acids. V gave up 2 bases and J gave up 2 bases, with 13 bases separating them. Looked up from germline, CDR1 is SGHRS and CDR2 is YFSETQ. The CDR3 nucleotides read TGCGCCAGCAGCTTAACCTTGGAGGGTAACACTGAAGCTTTCTTT. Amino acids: CASSLTLEGNTEAFF.

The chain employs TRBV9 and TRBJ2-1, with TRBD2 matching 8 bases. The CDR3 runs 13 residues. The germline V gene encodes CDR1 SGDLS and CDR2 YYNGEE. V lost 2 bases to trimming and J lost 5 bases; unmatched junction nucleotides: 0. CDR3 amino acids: CASSVGLDNEQFF. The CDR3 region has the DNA TGTGCCAGCAGCGTGGGACTAGACAATGAGCAGTTCTTC.

In DNA form, the CDR3 reads TGTGCCAGCAGCTTAGTAGAGGGAGTGTTGAAGCAAGAGACCCAGTACTTC. Its translation is CASSLVEGVLKQETQYF. The chain employs TRBV7-9 and TRBJ2-5; D may be TRBD2 (5 bases). CDR3 size: 17 residues. V dropped 1 base and J dropped 2 bases, with 17 bases sitting between them. Germline CDR1 reads SEHNR; CDR2 reads FQNEAQ (reference sequence).

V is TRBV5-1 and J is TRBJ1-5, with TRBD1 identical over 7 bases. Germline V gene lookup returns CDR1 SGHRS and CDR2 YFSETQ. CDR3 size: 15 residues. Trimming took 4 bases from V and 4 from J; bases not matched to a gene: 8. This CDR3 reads CASSLSGTANQPQHF. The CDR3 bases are TGCGCCAGCAGCCTCTCGGGGACAGCTAATCAGCCCCAGCATTTT.

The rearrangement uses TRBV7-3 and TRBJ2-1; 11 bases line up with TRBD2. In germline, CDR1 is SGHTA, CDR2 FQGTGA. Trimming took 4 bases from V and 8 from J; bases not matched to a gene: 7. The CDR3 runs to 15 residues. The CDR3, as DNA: TGTGCCAGCAGCTCCGTCTTTAGCGGGGGGGATGAGCAGTTCTTC. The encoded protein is CASSSVFSGGDEQFF. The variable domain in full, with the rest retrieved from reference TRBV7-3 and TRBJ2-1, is GAGVSQTPSNKVTEKGKYVELRCDPISGHTALYWYRQSLGQGPEFLIYFQGTGAADDSGLPNDRFFAVRPEGSVSTLKIQRTERGDSAVYLCASSSVFSGGDEQFFGPGTRLTVL.

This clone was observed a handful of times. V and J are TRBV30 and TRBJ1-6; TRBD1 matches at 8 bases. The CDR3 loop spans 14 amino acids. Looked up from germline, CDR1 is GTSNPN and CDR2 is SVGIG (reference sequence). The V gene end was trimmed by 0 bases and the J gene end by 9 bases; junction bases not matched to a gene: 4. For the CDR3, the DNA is TGTGCCTGGAGTGTACCAGGGGGCATTTCACCCCTCCACTTT. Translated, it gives CAWSVPGGISPLHF.

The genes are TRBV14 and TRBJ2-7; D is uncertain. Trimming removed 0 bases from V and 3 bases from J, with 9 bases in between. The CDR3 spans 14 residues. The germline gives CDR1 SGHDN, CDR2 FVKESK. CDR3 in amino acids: CASSQEYPGYEQYF. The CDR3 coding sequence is TGTGCCAGCAGCCAAGAATACCCCGGCTACGAGCAGTACTTC.